One sample yielded the 3 T cell receptor beta chains listed below, sequenced in a study of blood T cell repertoires in COVID-19. TCRdb keeps only in-frame clones here, not all; method: immunoSEQ multiplex PCR. The repertoire has around 200,000 clones, 80% to 90% of them found once; the top ten carry 10%. Sequencing input: PBMCs or T cells enriched from blood (not recorded which). These receptors originate from a man aged 18-30 years with acute COVID-19.

The chain links TRBV28 to TRBJ2-7, with D possibly matching TRBD1 (5 bases). This CDR3 is 15 amino acids long. Trimming removed 5 bases at V and 6 bases at J, with 20 bases between. Germline loops: CDR1 MDHEN, CDR2 SYDVKM. The CDR3 DNA reads as TGTGCCAGCAGTCCTGCGACAGCCTCGTGGGGCGAGCAGTACTTC. This sequence encodes CASSPATASWGEQYF.

The chain is built from TRBV28 and TRBJ2-1; maybe TRBD1 (5 bases). V lost 6 bases, J lost 1 base, and 10 bases lay in between. This CDR3 comprises 14 residues. CDR1 and CDR2 from the germline V gene are MDHEN and SYDVKM. The CDR3 reads CASRKGHSYNEQFF. CDR3 DNA sequence: TGTGCCAGCAGGAAAGGACATTCCTACAATGAGCAGTTCTTC.

The genes are TRBV19 and TRBJ2-6; tentatively, D is TRBD2 (6 bases). Per the germline V gene, CDR1 is LNHDA and CDR2 is SQIVND (reference sequence). The V end was cut by 0 bases, the J end by 2 bases, with 11 bases between. CDR3 length: 17 amino acids. CDR3 nucleotide sequence: TGTGCCAGTAGTATAGATGCGTCGGGGGCTGGGGCCAACGTCCTGACTTTC. The encoded protein is CASSIDASGAGANVLTF.